These 19 T cell receptor beta chains came from one sample sequenced in a study of blood T cell repertoires in COVID-19. Produced via immunoSEQ multiplex PCR; TCRdb's table is partial and in-frame only. The sample lists some 240,000 clones; 87% were seen once. The specimen was peripheral blood. These receptors originate from a man aged 55 to 69 who had recovered from COVID-19.

The chain links TRBV9 to TRBJ2-1, with 10 bases lining up with TRBD2. Germline CDR1 is SGDLS and CDR2 is YYNGEE. This CDR3 comprises 16 residues. With 2 bases clipped from V and 1 base from J, the junction kept 3 bases outside the gene matches. The CDR3 loop reads CASSVSGGRSYNEQFF. The CDR3 nucleotides are TGTGCCAGCAGCGTTAGCGGGGGGAGATCCTACAATGAGCAGTTCTTC.

V and J are TRBV6-2 or TRBV6-3 and TRBJ2-5; maybe TRBD2 (5 bases). Germline V gene lookup returns CDR1 MNHEY and CDR2 SVGEGT. V was trimmed by 5 bases and J by 2 bases, leaving 9 bases between them. CDR3 length: 13 amino acids. The CDR3 sequence: CASSRLLQETQYF. As DNA, the CDR3 is TGTGCCAGCAGTAGACTATTACAAGAGACCCAGTACTTC.

The chain has TRBV5-4 and TRBJ1-6; 8 bases line up with TRBD1. After removal of 4 bases from V and 4 bases from J, the junction contained 7 bases not matched to a gene. This CDR3 is built from 16 residues. Germline CDR1 and CDR2: SGHNT and YYREEE (reference sequence). In DNA form, the CDR3 reads TGTGCCAGCAGCCGAACAGGGGGAGCTTATAATTCACCCCTCCACTTT. Translated, it gives CASSRTGGAYNSPLHF.

The chain carries TRBV5-1 and TRBJ2-1; 10 bases are a match to TRBD1. Germline CDR1 SGHRS, CDR2 YFSETQ. The CDR3 has 14 amino acids. Trimming at V came to 6 bases and at J to 6 bases, leaving 6 bases not matched to a gene. The CDR3 DNA follows: TGCGCCAGCACCGGACAGGGGGAGTTCAATGAGCAGTTCTTC. Protein sequence: CASTGQGEFNEQFF.

The chain has TRBV5-5 and TRBJ1-1; unclear D gene. There are 15 residues in the CDR3. Trimming removed 3 bases at V and 0 bases at J, with 12 bases between. Germline lookup yields CDR1 SGHKS and CDR2 YYEKEE (reference sequence). In nucleotides, the CDR3 is TGTGCCAGCAGCTGGAGACGGTGGATGAACACTGAAGCTTTCTTT. This codes for CASSWRRWMNTEAFF. Based on the CDR3 plus reference TRBV5-5 and TRBJ1-1, the full variable domain is DAGVTQSPTHLIKTRGQQVTLRCSPISGHKSVSWYQQVLGQGPQFIFQYYEKEERGRGNFPDRFSARQFPNYSSELNVNALLLGDSALYLCASSWRRWMNTEAFFGQGTRLTVV.

The CDR3 is CASSLVRGAPGELFF. The CDR3 DNA follows: TGTGCCAGCAGCTTAGTCAGGGGCGCCCCCGGGGAGCTGTTTTTT. This rearrangement joins TRBV7-9 to TRBJ2-2; maybe TRBD1 (6 bases). Deletions cut 1 base from V and 6 bases from J, with 12 bases between. The CDR3 is made up of 15 amino acids. Germline loops: CDR1 SEHNR, CDR2 FQNEAQ (reference sequence).

The rearrangement uses TRBV19 and TRBJ2-1, with 7 positions matching TRBD2. This CDR3 has 18 residues. Germline CDR1 LNHDA, CDR2 SQIVND (reference sequence). Losses at the gene ends were 4 bases for V and 0 bases for J; bases not matched to a gene: 12. CDR3 amino acids: CASSTAFSGGGSYNEQFF. The CDR3 DNA sequence: TGTGCCAGTAGTACCGCGTTCTCGGGGGGAGGCTCCTACAATGAGCAGTTCTTC.

This clone was seen more than once but under ten times. The chain carries TRBV27 and TRBJ1-3; 9 bases map to TRBD1. This CDR3 is built from 16 residues. Germline V lookup: CDR1 MNHEY, CDR2 SMNVEV (reference sequence). V dropped 2 bases and J dropped 3; count of bases not matched to a gene: 5. The CDR3 DNA is TGTGCCAGCAGTTTAGCCGGGACAGGGAATGGAAACACCATATATTTT. It codes for CASSLAGTGNGNTIYF.

The chain couples TRBV4-1 to TRBJ2-5; TRBD2 might be the D (5 bases). Trimming pared 4 bases from V and 5 bases from J, leaving 11 bases between. CDR1 is MGHRA, CDR2 YSYEKL, per germline. CDR3 size: 13 residues. Here the CDR3 DNA reads TGCGCCAGCAGCCCGATCCCGGGGGAGACCCAGTACTTC. This encodes CASSPIPGETQYF.

The chain has TRBV6-4 and TRBJ2-1, with TRBD1 as a possible D gene (5 bases). The CDR3 consists of 14 residues. Germline V gene sequence: CDR1 MRHNA, CDR2 SNTAGT. The V end was cut by 2 bases, the J end by 15 bases, with 20 bases between. CDR3: CASSDVAGLVSWFF. The CDR3 nucleotides read TGTGCCAGCAGTGACGTGGCAGGGTTAGTATCATGGTTCTTC.

The chain employs TRBV4-2 and TRBJ1-5, with D possibly TRBD1 on 6 matching bases. Between the trimmed V and J ends, which lost 4 bases and 5 bases, there was a span of 12 bases. Germline-derived CDR1 and CDR2 are LGHNA and YNFKEQ. The CDR3 totals 14 residues. CDR3 protein: CASSRVAGDQPQHF. The CDR3 coding sequence is TGTGCCAGCAGCCGTGTCGCAGGGGATCAGCCCCAGCATTTT.

The chain has TRBV5-1 and TRBJ2-5, with D unclear. The CDR3 length is 15 residues. Germline V gene sequence: CDR1 SGHRS, CDR2 YFSETQ. The V end lost 4 bases, the J end lost 4 bases, and 17 bases lay between the germline ends. CDR3: CASSPRRPFGETQYF. CDR3 DNA: TGCGCCAGCAGCCCGCGGCGCCCCTTCGGAGAGACCCAGTACTTC.

The chain uses TRBV6-6 and TRBJ2-4; D is possibly TRBD1 (6 bases). The CDR3 spans 15 residues. The germline CDR1 and CDR2 sequences are MNHNY and SVGAGI (reference sequence). V lost 5 bases and J 4 bases, leaving 15 bases between the germline ends. The CDR3 nucleotides are TGTGCCAGCAGTGAGCCGGGACAAGGTAAAAACATTCAGTACTTC. As protein: CASSEPGQGKNIQYF.

This clone was picked up one time. V gene TRBV18 combines with J gene TRBJ2-7; 9 bases are a match to TRBD1. CDR3 length: 14 amino acids. The germline gives CDR1 KGHSH, CDR2 LQKENI. The ends lost 3 bases at V and 5 bases at J; junction bases unmatched: 5. CDR3 amino acids: CASSPRTGVHEQYF. CDR3 bases: TGTGCCAGCTCACCCCGGACAGGGGTTCACGAGCAGTACTTC.

This rearrangement joins TRBV10-3 to TRBJ2-5; maybe TRBD1 (6 bases). The CDR3 is 13 amino acids. Trimming removed 6 bases from V and 1 base from J, with 9 bases in between. In germline, CDR1 is ENHRY, CDR2 SYGVKD. DNA of the CDR3: TGTGCCATCAGACAGGGTTCCCAAGAGACCCAGTACTTC. This translates into CAIRQGSQETQYF.

V and J are TRBV9 and TRBJ2-2; D remains unclear. The CDR3 runs 16 residues. Germline-derived CDR1 and CDR2 are SGDLS and YYNGEE. The V and J ends lost 0 bases and 0 bases respectively, with 9 bases between them. The CDR3 nucleotides read TGTGCCAGCAGCGTAGGGGCTACACCGAACACCGGGGAGCTGTTTTTT. This gives the protein CASSVGATPNTGELFF.

The gene calls are TRBV5-1 and TRBJ2-5; the match to TRBD1 covers 7 bases. V was pared by 6 bases and J by 5 bases, with 10 bases of the junction left unmatched. The CDR3 consists of 14 residues. Germline V gene lookup returns CDR1 SGHRS and CDR2 YFSETQ. This CDR3 reads CASTKITGVETQYF. The CDR3 bases are TGCGCCAGCACCAAGATCACAGGGGTGGAGACCCAGTACTTC. Full variable domain (remainder filled in from reference TRBV5-1 and TRBJ2-5): KAGVTQTPRYLIKTRGQQVTLSCSPISGHRSVSWYQQTPGQGLQFLFEYFSETQRNKGNFPGRFSGRQFSNSRSEMNVSTLELGDSALYLCASTKITGVETQYFGPGTRLLVL.

This clone was seen just once. The chain combines TRBV18 with TRBJ1-6; D gene uncertain. V lost 2 bases to trimming and J lost 5 bases, with 13 bases between them. The CDR3 is 16 amino acids. Germline CDR1 reads KGHSH; CDR2 reads LQKENI. For the CDR3, the DNA is TGTGCCAGCTCACCAAATATGGGTAGCGATAATTCACCCCTCCACTTT. Translation: CASSPNMGSDNSPLHF.

Only one count was recorded for this clone. The gene calls are TRBV19 and TRBJ1-2, with a weak D call TRBD1 (6 bases). Trimming stripped 3 bases from V and 3 bases from J, with 8 bases between. The germline CDR1 and CDR2 sequences are LNHDA and SQIVND (reference sequence). This CDR3 spans 13 amino acids. The CDR3 region is CASSMNRDYGYTF. CDR3 sequence (DNA): TGTGCCAGTAGTATGAACAGGGACTATGGCTACACCTTC.